The clone carrying this T cell receptor beta chain was counted a few times. Patients of the Seattle cohort, enrolled during active infection, were followed longitudinally. As handled by the study authors: Amplification of reference gene primers provided the estimated nucleated cell counts. Here immunoSEQ multiplex PCR was the method, and the copy in TCRdb shows in-frame clones only, minus some. V and J calls and clone size are given by that table; D and trimming were obtained from the DNA. The repertoire holds approximately 36,000 clones, with 84% as singletons. These data originate in a study of blood T cell repertoires in COVID-19. Germline V gene lookup returns CDR1 SEHNR and CDR2 FQNEAQ (reference sequence). After removal of 1 base from V and 0 bases from J, the junction contained 9 bases not matched to a gene. This CDR3 contains 18 residues.

The TCR originated in a man aged 55 to 70 with COVID-19, enrolled during active disease. The gene calls are TRBV7-9 and TRBJ1-5; TRBD1 aligns across 7 bases. The sequenced sample consisted of peripheral blood. This CDR3 is CASSLEGQQLYSNQPQHF. The DNA of the CDR3 is TGTGCCAGCAGCTTAGAGGGACAGCAACTCTATAGCAATCAGCCCCAGCATTTT.